This T cell receptor (beta chain) was captured in a study of T cell responses to AZD1222 COVID-19 vaccine. Findings and limits, study-wide: Unmutated variant regions reportedly attract nearly half of all spike-specific TCRs.

Details on this clone: The antigen is not known.

The CDR3 has 15 amino acids. The J segment lost 0 bases and the V segment lost 5 bases, leaving 5 bases of the junction unmatched. Germline V gene lookup returns CDR1 SGHTA and CDR2 FQGNSA. Data came from immunoSEQ multiplex PCR; TCRdb stores just in-frame clones and leaves some out. The sample holds some 110,000 clones, about 91% seen once. The receptor was derived from an adult who received the AZD1222 COVID-19 vaccine. V gene TRBV7-2 combines with J gene TRBJ2-7; 9 bases align to TRBD2. Sequencing used peripheral blood, obtained 28 days after the second AZD1222 dose. CDR3 sequence: CASSPSGRHSYEQYF. In nucleotides, the CDR3 is TGTGCCAGCAGCCCGAGCGGGAGGCACTCCTACGAGCAGTACTTC.